This TCR beta chain was obtained from a study of beta chain features in type 1 diabetes. Study-wide results and caveats: All four CD4+ subsets from Type 1 diabetes patients carried moderately but significantly shorter TCRB CDR3s.

This clone was counted once. Its target is unknown. Sequenced material consisted of expressed TCRB transcripts (all of the isolated RNA was reverse transcribed). Some 3.3 million reads per sample on average were obtained from naive, central memory and regulatory T cell samples. TCRdb keeps only in-frame clones here, not all; method: immunoSEQ multiplex PCR. The sample consists of 60,000 to 75,000 clones, around 49% of them appearing once. Germline CDR1 reads SGHRS; CDR2 reads YFSETQ. The junction had 5 bases not matched to a gene; V was cut back by 0 bases and J by 7 bases. CDR3 length: 16 residues. Each donor gave one heparinised blood draw averaging about 120 mL.

The sequence was obtained from a man aged 25 to 45 with type 1 diabetes. The sample taken for sequencing was central memory CD4+ T cells from blood. The V and J genes are TRBV5-1 and TRBJ2-1; 12 positions match TRBD2. As DNA, the CDR3 is TGCGCCAGCAGCTTGGCATCTAGCGGGGGGGCGAATGAGCAGTTCTTC. Translated: CASSLASSGGANEQFF.